This T cell receptor (beta chain) was recovered during a study of blood T cell repertoires in COVID-19. Comments on this clone: The junction departs from the called germline gene at one end, perhaps through a read error.

Method: immunoSEQ multiplex PCR; TCRdb's copy keeps in-frame clones and lacks some. The sample consists of about 32,000 clones, about nine tenths of them appearing once. This CDR3 has 13 residues. Germline CDR1 MNHEY, CDR2 SVGAGI. Sequencing was performed on peripheral blood. This chain links TRBV6-5 with TRBJ1-1; D perhaps matches TRBD1 (6 bases). This receptor was identified in a man between 70 and 80 years old with active or convalescent COVID-19. CDR3 residues: CASSFRGNIEAFF. The CDR3 DNA follows: TGTGCCAGCAGTTTCAGGGGTAACATTGAAGCTTTCTTT.